The 20 T cell receptor beta chains below were found in one sample sequenced in a study of STAT5B mutations in CD4+ large granular lymphocyte leukemia. The repertoire was sequenced with immunoSEQ multiplex PCR; TCRdb's copy has only in-frame clones and lacks some. The table lists approximately 39,000 clones, roughly 85% of them singletons. The sample taken for sequencing was CD4+ T cells from blood buffy coats. Receptor source: a human donor in good health.

This clone has more than one count but fewer than ten. CDR3 amino acids: CASMGQGTYEQYF. The CDR3 DNA reads TGCGCCAGCATGGGACAGGGTACCTACGAGCAGTACTTC. The rearrangement links TRBV10-1 to TRBJ2-7, with 9 nucleotides matching TRBD1. The junction had 3 bases not matched to a gene; V was cut back by 7 bases and J by 2 bases. Germline-derived CDR1 and CDR2 are WNHNN and SYGVQD (reference sequence). The CDR3 covers 13 residues.

The chain combines TRBV7-9 with TRBJ2-5; 9 nucleotides agree with TRBD1. The DNA matches TRBJ2-7 better at its end, which makes the J call doubtful. This CDR3 has 15 residues. Per the germline V gene, CDR1 is SEHNR and CDR2 is FQNEAQ (reference sequence). CDR3 DNA sequence: TGTGCCAGCAGCTTAGCCCGACAGGGGGGCTACGAGCAGTACTTC. It is translated as CASSLARQGGYEQYF.

The CDR3 DNA reads TGTGCCAGCAGTTACTCCCGACAGGACCTAAACACCATATATTTT. This gives the protein CASSYSRQDLNTIYF. This rearrangement joins TRBV6-5 to TRBJ1-3; perhaps TRBD1 as D (6 bases). CDR3 length: 15 amino acids. Germline loops: CDR1 MNHEY, CDR2 SVGAGI. The V end lost 0 bases, the J end lost 6 bases, and 12 bases lay between the germline ends.

The V gene is TRBV7-7, the J gene TRBJ2-5; tentative D call: TRBD1 (6 bases). The CDR3 totals 12 residues. CDR1 is SSHAT and CDR2 is FNYEAQ in the germline V gene (reference sequence). V was trimmed by 5 bases and J by 4 bases, leaving 8 bases between them. The CDR3 region is CASSGGGETQYF. The CDR3 bases are TGTGCCAGCAGCGGGGGCGGAGAGACCCAGTACTTC.

This chain joins TRBV7-3 and TRBJ1-2; D is possibly TRBD1 (5 bases). Trimming pared 4 bases from V and 6 bases from J, leaving 12 bases between. The CDR3 runs to 13 residues. The germline CDR1 and CDR2 sequences are SGHTA and FQGTGA. The CDR3, as DNA: TGTGCCAGCAGCTCAGGGCAAGGGGATGGCTACACCTTC. Translation gives CASSSGQGDGYTF.

V gene TRBV10-3 combines with J gene TRBJ2-4; D might be TRBD1 (6 bases). The CDR3 spans 17 residues. Germline loops: CDR1 ENHRY, CDR2 SYGVKD. The V end was cut by 0 bases, the J end by 4 bases, with 16 bases between. The CDR3 DNA reads TGTGCCATCAGTGAGTCGAACCCCATGGGACAAAAAAACATTCAGTACTTC. Encoded protein: CAISESNPMGQKNIQYF.

The chain employs TRBV10-1 and TRBJ2-5, with unresolved D. The DNA end is more similar to TRBJ2-7, so the J call may be wrong. Germline V gene sequence: CDR1 WNHNN, CDR2 SYGVQD (reference sequence). The CDR3 runs 12 residues. The CDR3 bases are TGCGCCAGCAGTGTCAATACCTACGAGCAGTACTTC. Encoded protein: CASSVNTYEQYF.

This chain uses TRBV6-5 with TRBJ1-5; 7 positions match TRBD1. The V gene end was trimmed by 3 bases and the J gene end by 8 bases; junction bases not matched to a gene: 13. The CDR3 is made up of 16 amino acids. Germline lookup yields CDR1 MNHEY and CDR2 SVGAGI. CDR3 sequence: CASSYSGNRGEEPQHF. For the CDR3, the DNA is TGTGCCAGCAGTTATTCAGGGAACAGGGGAGAGGAGCCCCAGCATTTT.

V gene TRBV27 combines with J gene TRBJ2-1; 13 bases match TRBD2. This CDR3 spans 17 amino acids. Germline loops: CDR1 MNHEY, CDR2 SMNVEV (reference sequence). J lost 8 bases, V lost 2 bases, and 9 bases had no gene match. The CDR3 loop is CASSLMPRTSGRYEQFF. The CDR3 coding sequence is TGTGCCAGCAGTTTAATGCCGAGGACTAGCGGGAGATATGAGCAGTTCTTC.

The chain combines TRBV6-1 with TRBJ1-5; 8 bases line up with TRBD1. Unmatched junction bases numbered 2, after V lost 1 base and J lost 6 bases. This CDR3 has 14 residues. The germline CDR1 and CDR2 sequences are MNHNS and SASEGT. CDR3 coding DNA: TGTGCCAGCAGTGAAGGGACAGGGACTCAGCCCCAGCATTTT. This sequence encodes CASSEGTGTQPQHF.

This clone has only a few counts. The rearrangement uses TRBV5-4 and TRBJ2-2; D gene unclear. The CDR3 is made up of 14 amino acids. Germline V gives CDR1 SGHNT, CDR2 YYREEE (reference sequence). The V end lost 5 bases, the J end lost 5 bases, and 13 bases lay between the germline ends. CDR3: CASRSTGGTGELFF. The CDR3 DNA reads TGTGCCAGCAGATCTACTGGTGGGACCGGGGAGCTGTTTTTT. The complete variable domain, with remaining parts taken from reference TRBV5-4 and TRBJ2-2, reads ETGVTQSPTHLIKTRGQQVTLRCSSQSGHNTVSWYQQALGQGPQFIFQYYREEENGRGNFPPRFSGLQFPNYSSELNVNALELDDSALYLCASRSTGGTGELFFGEGSRLTVL.

J is TRBJ1-5 and V is TRBV18; the D gene is possibly TRBD1 (5 bases). CDR1 is KGHSH, CDR2 LQKENI, per germline. This CDR3 is 15 amino acids long. Trimming took 3 bases from V and 2 from J, leaving 11 bases between them. CDR3 sequence: CASSPQGGGNQPQHF. The CDR3 region has the DNA TGTGCCAGCTCACCCCAGGGAGGCGGCAATCAGCCCCAGCATTTT.

V gene TRBV6-5 combines with J gene TRBJ1-1; D call uncertain. CDR1 and CDR2 (germline): MNHEY, SVGAGI. The CDR3 has 14 amino acids. V was clipped by 6 bases and J by 0 bases, with 11 bases between them. CDR3 loop: CASRKGFMNTEAFF. The CDR3 nucleotides are TGTGCCAGCAGGAAAGGGTTCATGAACACTGAAGCTTTCTTT.

The chain couples TRBV6-1 to TRBJ1-5; no definite D call. The ends were cut back, 4 bases at V and 3 bases at J, with 4 bases in the middle. Germline assignment: CDR1 MNHNS and CDR2 SASEGT. This CDR3 is 12 amino acids long. CDR3 residues: CASSVDNQPQHF. The CDR3 nucleotides are TGTGCCAGCAGTGTGGACAATCAGCCCCAGCATTTT.

The genes are TRBV27 and TRBJ1-2; D uncertain. Germline V CDR1 and CDR2: MNHEY, SMNVEV (reference sequence). This CDR3 comprises 12 residues. V lost 8 bases, J lost 8 bases, and 15 bases lay in between. CDR3 amino acids: CASRTRVRGYTF. Written as DNA, the CDR3 is TGTGCCAGCCGGACGAGGGTGAGAGGCTACACCTTC.

V gene TRBV6-1 combines with J gene TRBJ1-1; no reliable D call. The CDR3 has 14 amino acids. The V end was cut by 6 bases, the J end by 0 bases, with 11 bases between. Germline loops: CDR1 MNHNS, CDR2 SASEGT. The CDR3 DNA sequence: TGTGCCAGCAGGGAGGGATCGGTGAACACTGAAGCTTTCTTT. As protein: CASREGSVNTEAFF.

The chain carries TRBV7-2 and TRBJ1-5; maybe TRBD1 (5 bases). There are 14 residues in the CDR3. The germline V gene encodes CDR1 SGHTA and CDR2 FQGNSA. Trimming pared 3 bases from V and 6 bases from J, leaving 12 bases between. This CDR3 is CASSFRGGGQPQHF. The CDR3 DNA reads as TGTGCCAGCAGCTTCCGGGGCGGGGGTCAGCCCCAGCATTTT. Full variable domain (missing parts from reference TRBV7-2 and TRBJ1-5): GAGVSQSPSNKVTEKGKDVELRCDPISGHTALYWYRQSLGQGLEFLIYFQGNSAPDKSGLPSDRFSAERTGGSVSTLTIQRTQQEDSAVYLCASSFRGGGQPQHFGDGTRLSIL.

A few counts support this clone. The chain recombines TRBV11-3 with TRBJ2-2; possibly TRBD2 for D (6 bases). Deletions cut 7 bases from V and 3 bases from J, with 18 bases between. Germline CDR1 reads SGHNT; CDR2 reads YENEEA. The CDR3 has 16 residues. The CDR3 sequence is CASNPGTWRDTGELFF. CDR3 DNA sequence: TGTGCCAGCAATCCCGGGACTTGGCGAGACACCGGGGAGCTGTTTTTT. Drawing the rest from reference TRBV11-3 and TRBJ2-2, the complete variable domain is EAGVVQSPRYKIIEKKQPVAFWCNPISGHNTLYWYLQNLGQGPELLIRYENEEAVDDSQLPKDRFSAERLKGVDSTLKIQPAELGDSAVYLCASNPGTWRDTGELFFGEGSRLTVL.

The gene calls are TRBV28 and TRBJ1-5, with 12 bases fitting TRBD1. The CDR3 covers 14 residues. CDR1 MDHEN and CDR2 SYDVKM come from the germline V gene. The V gene end was trimmed by 6 bases and the J gene end by 6 bases; junction bases not matched to a gene: 3. This CDR3 reads CASRGQGAAQPQHF. In DNA, the CDR3 is TGTGCCAGCAGGGGACAGGGGGCCGCTCAGCCCCAGCATTTT.

This chain connects TRBV9 to TRBJ1-6; D remains unclear. V dropped 2 bases and J dropped 10 bases, with 13 bases sitting between them. From germline, CDR1 is SGDLS and CDR2 YYNGEE. The CDR3 is 14 amino acids. CDR3 loop: CASSVRQVDSPLHF. CDR3 bases: TGTGCCAGCAGCGTTCGGCAGGTAGACTCACCCCTCCACTTT.